Reported below is one T cell receptor (beta chain). The data belong to a study of blood T cell repertoires in COVID-19. About the study: Specimens from acute and convalescent COVID-19 originated in the United States, Italy and Spain. Sources were T cells, B-cell-depleted T cells, or PBMCs; the material itself was cDNA or gDNA.

In the original analysis: Amplifying reference gene primers gave estimates of nucleated cell counts. The protocol was immunoSEQ multiplex PCR, while the TCRdb copy is restricted to in-frame clones and leaves out a portion. The V and J calls and clone size were taken over from that table, and D and trimming were inferred from the DNA. The table lists roughly 140,000 clones, roughly 88% of them singletons. The TCR originated in a woman aged 45-65 years in a cohort sampled during active or convalescent COVID-19. Sequenced: peripheral blood.

CDR3 sequence: CASKTITASTDTQYF. The CDR3 DNA reads as TGTGCCAGCAAGACGATCACAGCTAGCACAGATACGCAGTATTTT. The chain uses TRBV7-9 and TRBJ2-3; D is ambiguous. Trimming cost V 7 bases and J 0 bases, with 14 bases left between them. Germline V gene sequence: CDR1 SEHNR, CDR2 FQNEAQ (reference sequence). There are 15 residues in the CDR3.